The clone carrying this T cell receptor beta chain has at least ten counts. What it binds is not known. The data were taken from a study of T cells in Graves' hyperthyroidism and ophthalmopathy. Study findings and constraints: Onset of ophthalmopathy came a median roughly 6.5 months after the model predicted it.

With duration under 3 months, ophthalmopathy was active: Clinical Activity Score at least 3, NOSPECS at least 4. PBMCs stemmed from more than 7.5 ml fresh peripheral blood. Trimming took 3 bases from V and 4 from J, leaving 13 bases between them. Germline V gene data show CDR1 as MDHEN and CDR2 as SYDVKM. This CDR3 spans 14 amino acids. Amplification yielded TCR beta CDR3 regions, with RNA transcripts as the source. In the first-round RT-PCR of the TCR CDR3, the HTBI primer set was used. TCRdb re-derived calls from the multiplex PCR reads in MiXCR, one entry per CDR3 protein. Seen here are more than 500,000 distinct CDR3 sequences, around 16% observed once, and the top ten hold less than 30%.

The chain combines TRBV28 with TRBJ2-7, with TRBD2 as a possible D gene (6 bases). The clonotype comes from a woman under 40 with Graves' ophthalmopathy. Sequenced material: blood. The CDR3 protein is CASSFNGRMYEQYF. DNA of the CDR3: TGTGCCAGCAGTTTTAACGGGAGAATGTACGAGCAGTACTTC.